The entry below describes one TCR beta chain. Some clones are missing from TCRdb's copy, which holds only in-frame ones; the method was immunoSEQ multiplex PCR. The data show fewer than 130,000 clones, approximately 85% seen once. This specimen belongs to a study of PD-L1 blockade in urothelial cancer. Germline loops: CDR1 SGHRS, CDR2 YFSETQ. This CDR3 has 18 residues. Trimming cost V 3 bases and J 5 bases; bases outside gene matches: 13. The receptor was derived from a middle-aged man with urothelial cancer. Material: PBMCs, obtained around atezolizumab (anti-PD-L1) treatment. This chain links TRBV5-1 with TRBJ2-1, with 11 bases that match TRBD2. CDR3 sequence reads: CASSWVGVAGGQHNEQFF. As DNA, the CDR3 is TGCGCCAGCAGCTGGGTAGGAGTAGCGGGAGGGCAGCACAATGAGCAGTTCTTC. Supplemented by reference TRBV5-1 and TRBJ2-1, the full variable domain reads KAGVTQTPRYLIKTRGQQVTLSCSPISGHRSVSWYQQTPGQGLQFLFEYFSETQRNKGNFPGRFSGRQFSNSRSEMNVSTLELGDSALYLCASSWVGVAGGQHNEQFFGPGTRLTVL.